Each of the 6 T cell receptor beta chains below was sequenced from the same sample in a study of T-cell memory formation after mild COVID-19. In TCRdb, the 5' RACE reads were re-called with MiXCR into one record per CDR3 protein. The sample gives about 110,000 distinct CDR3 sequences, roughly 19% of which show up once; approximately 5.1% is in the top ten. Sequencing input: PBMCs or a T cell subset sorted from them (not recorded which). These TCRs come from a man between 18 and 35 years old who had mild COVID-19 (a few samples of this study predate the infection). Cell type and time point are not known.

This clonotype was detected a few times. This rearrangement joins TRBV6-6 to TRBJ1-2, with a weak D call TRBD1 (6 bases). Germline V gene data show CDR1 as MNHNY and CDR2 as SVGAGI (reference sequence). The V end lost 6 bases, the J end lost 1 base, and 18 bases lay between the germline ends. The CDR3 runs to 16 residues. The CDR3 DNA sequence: TGTGCCAGCAGCCCCCGGGGGGGGGGCCTTAACTATGGCTACACCTTC. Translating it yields CASSPRGGGLNYGYTF.

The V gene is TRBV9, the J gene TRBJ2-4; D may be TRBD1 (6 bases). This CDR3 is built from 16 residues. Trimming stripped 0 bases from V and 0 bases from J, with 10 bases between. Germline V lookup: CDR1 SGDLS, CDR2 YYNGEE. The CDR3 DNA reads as TGTGCCAGCAGCGTAGGGCAGGGGCTAGCCAAAAACATTCAGTACTTC. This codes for CASSVGQGLAKNIQYF.

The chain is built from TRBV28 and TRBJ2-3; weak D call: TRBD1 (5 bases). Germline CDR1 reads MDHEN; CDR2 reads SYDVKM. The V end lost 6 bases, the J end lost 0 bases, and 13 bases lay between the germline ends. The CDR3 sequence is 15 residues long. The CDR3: CASSFGGASTDTQYF. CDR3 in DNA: TGTGCCAGCAGCTTTGGTGGGGCTAGCACAGATACGCAGTATTTT. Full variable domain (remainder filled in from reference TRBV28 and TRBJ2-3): DVKVTQSSRYLVKRTGEKVFLECVQDMDHENMFWYRQDPGLGLRLIYFSYDVKMKEKGDIPEGYSVSREKKERFSLILESASTNQTSMYLCASSFGGASTDTQYFGPGTRLTVL.

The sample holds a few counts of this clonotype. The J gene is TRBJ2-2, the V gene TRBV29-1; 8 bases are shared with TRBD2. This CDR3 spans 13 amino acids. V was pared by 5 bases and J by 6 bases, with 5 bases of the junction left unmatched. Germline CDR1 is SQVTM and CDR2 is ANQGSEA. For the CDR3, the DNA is TGCAGCGTTTCAACAGCGGGGGCCGGGGAGCTGTTTTTT. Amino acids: CSVSTAGAGELFF.

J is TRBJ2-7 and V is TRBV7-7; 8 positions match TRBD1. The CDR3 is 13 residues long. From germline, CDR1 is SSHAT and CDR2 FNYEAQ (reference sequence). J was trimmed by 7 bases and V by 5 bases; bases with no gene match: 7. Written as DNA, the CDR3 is TGTGCCAGCAGCCAACAGGGGGGCTTGGAGCAGTACTTC. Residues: CASSQQGGLEQYF.

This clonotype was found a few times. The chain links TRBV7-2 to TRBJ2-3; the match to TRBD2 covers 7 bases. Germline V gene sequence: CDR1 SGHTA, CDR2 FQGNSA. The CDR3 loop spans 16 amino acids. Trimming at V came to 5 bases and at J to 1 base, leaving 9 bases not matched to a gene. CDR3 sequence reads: CASSNTLAGGTDTQYF. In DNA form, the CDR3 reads TGTGCCAGCAGCAACACATTAGCGGGTGGCACAGATACGCAGTATTTT.